This note documents a single T cell receptor (beta chain) sequence. The antigen remains unidentified. The sample is drawn from a study of cytomegalovirus exposure and HLA in healthy donors. These donors counted as nominally healthy when sampled, but unrecorded immune exposures were likely. Study findings and constraints: Most subjects had HLA-A and HLA-B alleles reportedly predicted accurately by TCR beta sequences. Most likely, a cluster of highly shared sequence variants arose as a sequencing artifact.

PCR primers comprised 60 Vbeta and 13 Jbeta primers. Sequenced by immunoSEQ multiplex PCR; TCRdb stores in-frame clones only, minus some. The repertoire includes about 120,000 clones, about 78% of them detected once, and 1.5% sits in the top ten. Material for sequencing was PBMCs. The sequence derives from a female donor in good health and CMV-seronegative.

The CDR3 loop reads CASRDSTYEQYF. For the CDR3, the DNA is TGTGCCAGCCGGGACTCTACCTACGAGCAGTACTTC. This chain uses TRBV2 with TRBJ2-7; maybe TRBD2 (6 bases). The CDR3 totals 12 residues. The V gene lost 8 bases and the J gene lost 2 bases, with 10 bases spanning the gap. Germline V gene sequence: CDR1 SNHLY, CDR2 FYNNEI.